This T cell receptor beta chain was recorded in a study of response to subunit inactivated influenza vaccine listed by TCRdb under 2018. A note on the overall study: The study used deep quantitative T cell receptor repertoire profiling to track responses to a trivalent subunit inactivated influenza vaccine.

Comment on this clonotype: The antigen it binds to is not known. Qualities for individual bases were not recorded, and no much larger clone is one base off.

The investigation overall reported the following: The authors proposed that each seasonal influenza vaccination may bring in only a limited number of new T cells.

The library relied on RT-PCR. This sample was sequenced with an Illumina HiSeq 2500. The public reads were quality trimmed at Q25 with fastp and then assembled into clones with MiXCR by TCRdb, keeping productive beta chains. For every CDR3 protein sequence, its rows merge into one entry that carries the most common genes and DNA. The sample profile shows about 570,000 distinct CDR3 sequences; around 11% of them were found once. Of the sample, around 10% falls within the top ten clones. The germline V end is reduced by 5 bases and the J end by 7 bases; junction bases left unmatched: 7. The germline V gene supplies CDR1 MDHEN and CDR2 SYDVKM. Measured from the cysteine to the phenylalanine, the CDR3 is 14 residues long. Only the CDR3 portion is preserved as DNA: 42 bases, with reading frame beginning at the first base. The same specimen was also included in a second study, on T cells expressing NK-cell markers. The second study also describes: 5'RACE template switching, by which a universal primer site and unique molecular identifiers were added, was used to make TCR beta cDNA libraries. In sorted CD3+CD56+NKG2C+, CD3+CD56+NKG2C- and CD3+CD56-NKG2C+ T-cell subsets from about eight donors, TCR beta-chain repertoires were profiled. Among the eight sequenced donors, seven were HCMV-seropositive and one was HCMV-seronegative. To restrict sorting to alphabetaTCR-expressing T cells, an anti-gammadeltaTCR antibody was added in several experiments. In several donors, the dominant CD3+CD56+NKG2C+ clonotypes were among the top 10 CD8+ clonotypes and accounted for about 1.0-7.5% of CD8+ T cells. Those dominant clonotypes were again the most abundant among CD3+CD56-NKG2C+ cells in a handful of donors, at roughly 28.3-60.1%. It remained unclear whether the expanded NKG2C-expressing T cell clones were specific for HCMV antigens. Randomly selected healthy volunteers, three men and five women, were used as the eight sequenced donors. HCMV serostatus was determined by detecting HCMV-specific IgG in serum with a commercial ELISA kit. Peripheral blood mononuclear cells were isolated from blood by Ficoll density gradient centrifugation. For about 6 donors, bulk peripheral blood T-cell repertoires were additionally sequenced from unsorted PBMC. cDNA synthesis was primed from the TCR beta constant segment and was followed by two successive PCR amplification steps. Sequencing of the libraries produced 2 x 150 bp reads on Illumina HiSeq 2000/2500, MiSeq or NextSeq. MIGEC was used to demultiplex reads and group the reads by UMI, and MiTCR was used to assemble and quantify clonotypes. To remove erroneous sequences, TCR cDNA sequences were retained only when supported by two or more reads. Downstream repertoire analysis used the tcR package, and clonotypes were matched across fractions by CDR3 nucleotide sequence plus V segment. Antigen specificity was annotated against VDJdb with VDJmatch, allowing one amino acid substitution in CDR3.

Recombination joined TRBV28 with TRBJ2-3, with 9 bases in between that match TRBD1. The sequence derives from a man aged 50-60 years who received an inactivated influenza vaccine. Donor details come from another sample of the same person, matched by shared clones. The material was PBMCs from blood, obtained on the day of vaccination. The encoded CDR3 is CASSPGTGTHTQYF. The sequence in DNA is TGTGCCAGCAGTCCCGGGACAGGGACACATACGCAGTATTTT.